This T cell receptor (beta chain) was profiled in a study of T cell responses to AZD1222 COVID-19 vaccine. Study-wide results and limits: Unmutated variant regions reportedly attract nearly half of all spike-specific TCRs. Vaccine-associated CD4 TCRs ranged over spike, dominating at 160-218 and 743-854.

Concerning this clone: Its antigen is not known.

Measured with immunoSEQ multiplex PCR; TCRdb has only the in-frame clones, and not every one. The sample carries 35,000 to 55,000 clones, roughly 77% recorded once. Germline loops: CDR1 MNHEY, CDR2 SMNVEV (reference sequence). V was pared by 5 bases and J by 2 bases, with 3 bases of the junction left unmatched. The CDR3 length is 16 residues. The receptor's source is an adult who received the MenACWY meningococcal vaccine as a control. This specimen consisted of peripheral blood, obtained 28 days after the second dose of the MenACWY control vaccine. The chain couples TRBV27 to TRBJ2-7, with TRBD2 matching over 16 bases. The CDR3 DNA reads as TGTGCCAGCAGTCTGGGACTAGCGGGAGGGCCCTACGAGCAGTACTTC. Protein: CASSLGLAGGPYEQYF.